Below are 26 T cell receptor beta chains sequenced from a single sample in a study of blood T cell repertoires in COVID-19. Sequencing was performed with immunoSEQ multiplex PCR; in TCRdb, only in-frame clones are kept and a portion is missing. This table has under 200,000 clones, almost 85% appearing once. Sequenced material: PBMCs or T cells enriched from blood (not recorded which). All receptors come from a man over 45 who had recovered from COVID-19.

The chain has TRBV7-6 and TRBJ2-2; D perhaps matches TRBD1 (5 bases). This CDR3 spans 15 amino acids. Trimming cost V 4 bases and J 6 bases, with 15 bases left between them. Germline V lookup: CDR1 SGHVS, CDR2 FNYEAQ. Here the CDR3 DNA reads TGTGCCAGCAGCTCGACGTCCACAGGTTCCGGGGAGCTGTTTTTT. Its translation is CASSSTSTGSGELFF.

J is TRBJ2-1 and V is TRBV10-2; D uncertain. Between the trimmed V and J ends, which lost 4 bases and 6 bases, there was a span of 7 bases. Germline V gene sequence: CDR1 WSHSY, CDR2 SAAADI. The CDR3 consists of 12 residues. The CDR3 nucleotides read TGCGCCAGCAGTGTCCAGTTCAATGAGCAGTTCTTC. It codes for CASSVQFNEQFF.

This clone has only one observation. CDR3 amino acids: CASSLSFGQTQYF. The CDR3 nucleotides read TGTGCCAGCAGCTTAAGTTTTGGGCAAACGCAGTATTTT. The chain combines TRBV7-3 with TRBJ2-3; D not certain. This CDR3 has 13 residues. Per the germline V gene, CDR1 is SGHTA and CDR2 is FQGTGA. Trimming removed 1 base at V and 9 bases at J, with 11 bases between.

The chain is built from TRBV5-1 and TRBJ2-5; 9 bases are shared with TRBD2. Germline CDR1 is SGHRS and CDR2 is YFSETQ. The CDR3 runs to 16 residues. Trimming took 4 bases from V and 5 from J; bases not matched to a gene: 12. The CDR3 coding sequence is TGCGCCAGCAGCGTCACCTCTCGCGGGGGGGCCGAGACCCAGTACTTC. Translation gives CASSVTSRGGAETQYF. Supplemented by reference TRBV5-1 and TRBJ2-5, the full variable domain reads KAGVTQTPRYLIKTRGQQVTLSCSPISGHRSVSWYQQTPGQGLQFLFEYFSETQRNKGNFPGRFSGRQFSNSRSEMNVSTLELGDSALYLCASSVTSRGGAETQYFGPGTRLLVL.

The chain carries TRBV5-1 and TRBJ2-6, with unresolved D. CDR1 and CDR2 (germline): SGHRS, YFSETQ. Trimming shortened V by 3 bases and J by 2 bases, and 6 bases separated the two germline ends. The CDR3 sequence is 14 residues long. The CDR3 DNA reads as TGCGCCAGCAGCTCAGGCCCTGGGGCCAACGTCCTGACTTTC. Encoded protein: CASSSGPGANVLTF.

This clone came up a few times. J is TRBJ2-7 and V is TRBV28, with 9 bases matching TRBD1. The CDR3 is made up of 13 amino acids. V lost 5 bases and J lost 2; bases outside the gene matches: 1. Germline CDR1 is MDHEN and CDR2 is SYDVKM. The CDR3 DNA sequence: TGTGCCAGCAGTCGGACAGGGGCCTACGAGCAGTACTTC. It specifies CASSRTGAYEQYF.

The chain combines TRBV9 with TRBJ2-2, with 8 bases aligning to TRBD2. V shed 0 bases and J 5 bases; nucleotides not matched to a gene: 0. Germline V gene sequence: CDR1 SGDLS, CDR2 YYNGEE. The CDR3 has 14 amino acids. The CDR3: CASSVASGTGELFF. In DNA form, the CDR3 reads TGTGCCAGCAGCGTAGCTAGCGGGACCGGGGAGCTGTTTTTT.

In this sample, this clone turned up once. The chain couples TRBV5-1 to TRBJ1-1; 7 bases match TRBD1. The V and J ends lost 7 bases and 6 bases, in that order; junction bases with no gene match: 3. This CDR3 is 11 amino acids long. Germline CDR1 and CDR2: SGHRS and YFSETQ. The CDR3 nucleotides are TGCGCCAGCTGGACAGGTTCTGAAGCTTTCTTT. Its translation is CASWTGSEAFF.

V usage is TRBV6-1 and J usage is TRBJ2-7, with D unclear. The V and J ends lost 2 bases and 3 bases respectively, with 11 bases between them. Germline values: CDR1 MNHNS, CDR2 SASEGT. This CDR3 is 14 amino acids long. In DNA, the CDR3 is TGTGCCAGCAGTGAATCCGTCCTTTTCTACGAGCAGTACTTC. It codes for CASSESVLFYEQYF.

The gene calls are TRBV5-6 and TRBJ1-1; D remains ambiguous. Germline V lookup: CDR1 SGHDT, CDR2 YYEEEE. V lost 3 bases to trimming and J lost 6 bases, with 18 bases between them. This CDR3 contains 15 residues. This CDR3 reads CASSSTMWKSAEAFF. The CDR3 nucleotides read TGTGCCAGCAGCTCGACTATGTGGAAGAGCGCTGAAGCTTTCTTT.

CDR3 amino acids: CASSLGRVAGAVLPYEQYF. The CDR3 DNA reads as TGTGCCAGCAGCCTAGGGCGGGTAGCGGGAGCTGTCTTGCCCTACGAGCAGTACTTC. The chain has TRBV7-9 and TRBJ2-7, with 9 bases that match TRBD2. The CDR3 has 19 residues. The V segment lost 5 bases and the J segment 2 bases; nucleotides outside the gene matches: 19. CDR1 SEHNR and CDR2 FQNEAQ come from the germline V gene (reference sequence).

V usage is TRBV6-5 and J usage is TRBJ1-1, with D unclear. In germline, CDR1 is MNHEY, CDR2 SVGAGI. The CDR3 has 14 residues. With 10 bases removed from V and 1 base from J, the gap between germline ends came to 16 bases. CDR3 sequence reads: CAIFRPQANTEAFF. CDR3 in DNA: TGTGCCATCTTTAGACCTCAGGCGAACACTGAAGCTTTCTTT.

The chain joins TRBV5-1 to TRBJ2-3, with D uncertain. CDR1 and CDR2 (germline): SGHRS, YFSETQ. The CDR3 is made up of 16 amino acids. Trimming left V 0 bases short and J 3 bases short, with 14 bases between. This CDR3 is CASSLVGRSVTDTQYF. The CDR3 DNA sequence: TGCGCCAGCAGCTTGGTCGGCAGGTCCGTAACAGATACGCAGTATTTT.

J is TRBJ2-3 and V is TRBV24-1; 8 positions match TRBD1. The germline gives CDR1 KGHDR, CDR2 SFDVKD. After removal of 5 bases from V and 5 bases from J, the junction contained 2 bases not matched to a gene. This CDR3 contains 13 residues. This CDR3 reads CATSGTGRDTQYF. The CDR3 bases are TGTGCCACCAGTGGGACAGGGCGAGATACGCAGTATTTT.

The chain couples TRBV3-1 (or the pseudogene TRBV3-2) to TRBJ2-5; 11 bases match TRBD1. The length of the CDR3 is 15 residues. Germline loops: CDR1 LGHDT, CDR2 YNNKEL (reference sequence). J gave up 5 bases and V 3 bases, and 5 bases lay outside the gene matches. Here the CDR3 DNA reads TGTGCCAGCAGCCACCGGACAGGGGGCGGGGAGACCCAGTACTTC. Translation: CASSHRTGGGETQYF.

This clone showed up just once. The rearrangement links TRBV7-8 to TRBJ2-1, with a weak D call TRBD2 (6 bases). Germline V CDR1 and CDR2: SGHVS, FQNEAQ. The V end was cut by 5 bases, the J end by 2 bases, with 13 bases between. This CDR3 has 15 residues. In nucleotides, the CDR3 is TGTGCCAGCAGCCCTGGGACTCCTACCTACAATGAGCAGTTCTTC. It encodes CASSPGTPTYNEQFF.

The V gene is TRBV3-1 (or the pseudogene TRBV3-2), the J gene TRBJ1-3, with 9 bases lining up with TRBD1. The CDR3 is 17 amino acids. The J segment lost 1 base and the V segment lost 2 bases, leaving 6 bases of the junction unmatched. Germline-derived CDR1 and CDR2 are LGHDT and YNNKEL (reference sequence). CDR3: CASSQSPTGGSGNTIYF. The DNA for the CDR3 is TGTGCCAGCAGCCAATCTCCGACAGGGGGGTCTGGAAACACCATATATTTT.

This clone was detected only a few times. The V and J genes are TRBV3-1 (or the pseudogene TRBV3-2) and TRBJ2-2; TRBD2 is a possible D gene (7 bases). The CDR3 runs to 17 residues. The V gene's germline CDR1 is LGHDT and CDR2 YNNKEL (reference sequence). V was cut by 0 bases and J by 2 bases, with 13 bases left in between. This chain's CDR3 is CASSQEVGGPNTGELFF. Here the CDR3 DNA reads TGTGCCAGCAGCCAAGAAGTGGGGGGGCCCAACACCGGGGAGCTGTTTTTT.

The chain combines TRBV9 with TRBJ1-4; no clear D gene. This CDR3 is 14 amino acids long. Germline-derived CDR1 and CDR2 are SGDLS and YYNGEE. Between the trimmed V and J ends, which lost 4 bases and 6 bases, there was a span of 13 bases. The DNA of the CDR3 is TGTGCCAGCAGCTCTGGTCCTGCAGATGAAAAACTGTTTTTT. It codes for CASSSGPADEKLFF.

This clone was counted between two and nine times. The chain joins TRBV6-4 to TRBJ1-6, with D unclear. Germline V gene sequence: CDR1 MRHNA, CDR2 SNTAGT. CDR3 length: 15 amino acids. V was trimmed by 6 bases and J by 0 bases, leaving 9 bases between them. The CDR3 DNA reads as TGTGCCAGCAGCTCCGGTGTCTCCTATAATTCACCCCTCCACTTT. Translating it yields CASSSGVSYNSPLHF.

This clone was seen a single time. The CDR3 region is CSALPGTEAFF. CDR3 DNA sequence: TGCAGTGCTCTTCCAGGTACTGAAGCTTTCTTT. V and J are TRBV20-1 and TRBJ1-1; D gene unclear. The CDR3 has 11 residues. Germline CDR1 reads DFQATT; CDR2 reads SNEGSKA (reference sequence). V lost 5 bases and J 5 bases, leaving 9 bases between the germline ends.

V is TRBV5-4 and J is TRBJ2-1; the match to TRBD2 covers 7 bases. Germline V CDR1 and CDR2: SGHNT, YYREEE (reference sequence). The CDR3 totals 17 residues. V dropped 0 bases and J dropped 0; count of bases not matched to a gene: 6. CDR3 amino acids: CASSLVGRESSYNEQFF. CDR3 bases: TGTGCCAGCAGCTTGGTCGGGCGGGAGAGCTCCTACAATGAGCAGTTCTTC. Full variable domain (rest looked up from reference TRBV5-4 and TRBJ2-1): ETGVTQSPTHLIKTRGQQVTLRCSSQSGHNTVSWYQQALGQGPQFIFQYYREEENGRGNFPPRFSGLQFPNYSSELNVNALELDDSALYLCASSLVGRESSYNEQFFGPGTRLTVL.

The chain employs TRBV10-3 and TRBJ2-2, with 10 bases matching TRBD2. The CDR3 loop spans 15 amino acids. CDR1 and CDR2 from the germline V gene are ENHRY and SYGVKD. Germline trimming cut 3 bases from V and 6 bases from J; bases unmatched to any gene: 4. CDR3 sequence (DNA): TGTGCCATCAGTGACTCGAGCGGGGGGGCCGGGGAGCTGTTTTTT. Protein: CAISDSSGGAGELFF.

This clone was seen a single time. This chain joins TRBV27 and TRBJ2-1; 7 bases fit TRBD2. After removal of 4 bases from V and 10 bases from J, the junction contained 13 bases not matched to a gene. This CDR3 is 15 amino acids long. Germline-derived CDR1 and CDR2 are MNHEY and SMNVEV (reference sequence). In nucleotides, the CDR3 is TGTGCCAGCAGTTCGACGTGGCGGGGGATCACGGAGCAGTTCTTC. The encoded protein is CASSSTWRGITEQFF.

The V and J genes are TRBV24-1 and TRBJ1-1; D uncertain. The germline gives CDR1 KGHDR, CDR2 SFDVKD. There are 14 residues in the CDR3. Trimming removed 6 bases from V and 1 base from J, with 11 bases in between. Here the CDR3 DNA reads TGTGCCACCAGTTCGGGATTACCGAACACTGAAGCTTTCTTT. It specifies CATSSGLPNTEAFF.

This clone has just a few counts. The gene calls are TRBV7-3 and TRBJ2-2, with D possibly being TRBD2 (6 bases). Germline-derived CDR1 and CDR2 are SGHTA and FQGTGA. The CDR3 runs to 17 residues. Trimming took off 5 bases at V and 6 bases at J, with 22 bases between the two ends. Written as DNA, the CDR3 is TGTGCCAGCAGCGGCCTGGAAAGGAGGGCCCTCGCCGGGGAGCTGTTTTTT. Protein product: CASSGLERRALAGELFF. Using reference TRBV7-3 and TRBJ2-2 for the parts outside the CDR3, the full variable domain is GAGVSQTPSNKVTEKGKYVELRCDPISGHTALYWYRQSLGQGPEFLIYFQGTGAADDSGLPNDRFFAVRPEGSVSTLKIQRTERGDSAVYLCASSGLERRALAGELFFGEGSRLTVL.